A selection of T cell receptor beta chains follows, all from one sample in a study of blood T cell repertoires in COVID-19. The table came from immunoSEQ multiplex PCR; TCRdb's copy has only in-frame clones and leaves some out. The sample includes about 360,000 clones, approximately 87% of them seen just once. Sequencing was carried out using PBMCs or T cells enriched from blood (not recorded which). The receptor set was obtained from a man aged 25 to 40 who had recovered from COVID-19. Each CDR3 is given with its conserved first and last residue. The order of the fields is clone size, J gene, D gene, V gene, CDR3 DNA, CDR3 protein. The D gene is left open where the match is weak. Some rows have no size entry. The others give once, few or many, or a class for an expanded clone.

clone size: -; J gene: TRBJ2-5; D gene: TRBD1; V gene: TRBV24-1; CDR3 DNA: TGTGCCACCAGTGATGGGACAGGGGTAGAGACCCAGTACTTC; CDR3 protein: CATSDGTGVETQYF
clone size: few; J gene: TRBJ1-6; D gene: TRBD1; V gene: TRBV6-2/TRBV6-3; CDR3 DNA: TGTGCCAGCAGCCCGGGACAGACGTCTTCACCCCTCCACTTT; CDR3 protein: CASSPGQTSSPLHF
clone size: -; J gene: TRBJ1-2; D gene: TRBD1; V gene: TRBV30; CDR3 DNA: TGTGCCTGGACCGGGACAGGCCTCTATGGCTACACCTTC; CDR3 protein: CAWTGTGLYGYTF
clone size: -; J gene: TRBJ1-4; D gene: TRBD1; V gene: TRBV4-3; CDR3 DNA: TGCGCCAGCAGCCAAGATGAGAAACAGGGGCTATTTACTAATGAAAAACTGTTTTTT; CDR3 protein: CASSQDEKQGLFTNEKLFF
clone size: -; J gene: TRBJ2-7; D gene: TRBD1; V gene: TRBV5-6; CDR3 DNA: TGTGCCAGCAGCCCAAGGGGCCGGGACAGAGCCTACGAGCAGTACTTC; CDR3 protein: CASSPRGRDRAYEQYF
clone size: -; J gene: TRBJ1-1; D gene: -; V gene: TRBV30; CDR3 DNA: TGTGCCTGGAGAGAAACCGGGGACACCGAAGCTTTCTTT; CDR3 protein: CAWRETGDTEAFF
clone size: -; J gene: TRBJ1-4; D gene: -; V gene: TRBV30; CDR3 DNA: TGTGCCTCCCGGACAGACCTTAATGAAAAACTGTTTTTT; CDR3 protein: CASRTDLNEKLFF
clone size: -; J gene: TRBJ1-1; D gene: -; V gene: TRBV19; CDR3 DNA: TGTGCCAGTAGTGTTTCGGGGTCAGCGAACACTGAAGCTTTCTTT; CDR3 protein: CASSVSGSANTEAFF
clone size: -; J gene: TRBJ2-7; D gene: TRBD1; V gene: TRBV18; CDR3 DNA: TGTGCCAGCTCACCAGCAGGGGGCTCCTACGAGCAGTACTTC; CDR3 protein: CASSPAGGSYEQYF
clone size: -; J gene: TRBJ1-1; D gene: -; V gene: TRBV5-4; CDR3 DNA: TGTGCCAGCAGCCCCGAACGGGACAAGCGTAATACTGAAGCTTTCTTT; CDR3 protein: CASSPERDKRNTEAFF
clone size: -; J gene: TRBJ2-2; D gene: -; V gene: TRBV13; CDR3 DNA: TGTGCCAGCAGCTTCCCAGGGCAGGGGGAGCTGTTTTTT; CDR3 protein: CASSFPGQGELFF
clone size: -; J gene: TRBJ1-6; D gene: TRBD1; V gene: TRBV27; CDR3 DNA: TGTGCCAGCAGACCCGGGACAGGAAGGGATAATTCACCCCTCCACTTT; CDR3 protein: CASRPGTGRDNSPLHF
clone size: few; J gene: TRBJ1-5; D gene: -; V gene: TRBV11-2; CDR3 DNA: TGTGCCAGCAGCCGGGACAACAATCAGCCCCAGCATTTT; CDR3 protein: CASSRDNNQPQHF
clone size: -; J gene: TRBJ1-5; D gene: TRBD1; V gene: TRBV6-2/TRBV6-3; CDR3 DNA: TGTGCCAGCAGTCCATGGGACAGGGTGAATCAGCCCCAGCATTTT; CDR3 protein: CASSPWDRVNQPQHF
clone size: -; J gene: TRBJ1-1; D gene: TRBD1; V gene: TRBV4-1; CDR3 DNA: TGCGCCAGCAGCCAAGTGGGACAGGCCGTCATGAACACTGAAGCTTTCTTT; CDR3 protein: CASSQVGQAVMNTEAFF
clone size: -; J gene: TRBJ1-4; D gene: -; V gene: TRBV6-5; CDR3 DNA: TGTGCCAGCGGAACGACAGCAACTAATGAAAAACTGTTTTTT; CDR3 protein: CASGTTATNEKLFF
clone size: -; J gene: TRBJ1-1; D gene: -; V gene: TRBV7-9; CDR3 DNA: TGTGCCAGCAGCACTTCCAGCGTCTTCTTT; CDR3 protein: CASSTSSVFF
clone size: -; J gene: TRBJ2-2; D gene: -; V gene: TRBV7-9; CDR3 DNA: TGTGCCAGCAGCTTAGTCCCGGGAGTGAACACCGGGGAGCTGTTTTTT; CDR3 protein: CASSLVPGVNTGELFF
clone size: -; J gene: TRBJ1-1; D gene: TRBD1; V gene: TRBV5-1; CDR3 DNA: TGCGCCAGCACCAGAGGGGGCATGAACACTGAAGCTTTCTTT; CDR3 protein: CASTRGGMNTEAFF
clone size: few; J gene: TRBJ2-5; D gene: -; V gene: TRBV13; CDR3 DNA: TGTGCCAGCAGCCCCCCCAACAGCCCAGAGACCCAGTACTTC; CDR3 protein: CASSPPNSPETQYF
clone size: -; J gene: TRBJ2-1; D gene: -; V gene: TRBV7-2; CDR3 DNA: TGTGCCAGCAGCTTAGCCGGGGGATTCTACAATGAGCAGTTCTTC; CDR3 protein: CASSLAGGFYNEQFF
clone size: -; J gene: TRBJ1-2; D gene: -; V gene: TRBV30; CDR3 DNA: TGTGCCTGGAGTGTTCAGGGGCGTCACTATGGCTACACCTTC; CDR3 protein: CAWSVQGRHYGYTF
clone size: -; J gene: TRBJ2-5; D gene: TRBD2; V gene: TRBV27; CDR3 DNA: TGTGCCAGCAGTTATCAAGCGGGGAGAAAAGAGACCCAGTACTTC; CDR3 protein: CASSYQAGRKETQYF
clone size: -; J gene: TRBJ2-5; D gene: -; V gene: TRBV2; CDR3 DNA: TGTGCCAGCAGAAGGGGACTTCAAGAGACCCAGTACTTC; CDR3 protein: CASRRGLQETQYF
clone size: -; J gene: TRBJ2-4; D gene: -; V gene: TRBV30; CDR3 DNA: TGTGCCTGGAGTCTCAAAAACATTCAGTACTTC; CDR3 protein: CAWSLKNIQYF
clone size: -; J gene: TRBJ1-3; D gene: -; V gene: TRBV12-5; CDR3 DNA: TGTGCTAGTGGACTACGCAATGGAAACACCATATATTTT; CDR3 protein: CASGLRNGNTIYF
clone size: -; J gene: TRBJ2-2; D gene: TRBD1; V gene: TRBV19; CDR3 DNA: TGTGCCAGTGGTCAGGGGGTGAACACCGGGGAGCTGTTTTTT; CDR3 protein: CASGQGVNTGELFF
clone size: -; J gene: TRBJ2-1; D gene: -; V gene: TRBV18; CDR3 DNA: TGTGCCAGCTCACAAATAACAGATCTTGAGCAGTTCTTC; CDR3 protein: CASSQITDLEQFF
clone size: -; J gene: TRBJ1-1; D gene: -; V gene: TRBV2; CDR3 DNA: TGTGCCAGCAGTGTTCAGGGGCGGAACACTGAAGCTTTCTTT; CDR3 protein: CASSVQGRNTEAFF
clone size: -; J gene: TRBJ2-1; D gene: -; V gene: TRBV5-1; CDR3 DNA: TGCGCCAGCAACGGGGGTTCCCCCTACAATGAGCAGTTCTTC; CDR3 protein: CASNGGSPYNEQFF
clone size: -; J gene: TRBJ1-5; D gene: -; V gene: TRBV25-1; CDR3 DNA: TGTGCCAGCGAGGGTTTGATCCCCCCCCAGCATTTT; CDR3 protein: CASEGLIPPQHF
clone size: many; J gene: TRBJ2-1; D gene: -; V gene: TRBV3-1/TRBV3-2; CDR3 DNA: TGTGCCAGCAGCCAAGAGGTTTGGCTAGCGCAAAATGAGCAGTTCTTC; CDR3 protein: CASSQEVWLAQNEQFF
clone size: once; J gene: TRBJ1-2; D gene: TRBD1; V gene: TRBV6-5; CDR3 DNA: TGTGCCAGCAGTTCGACAGGGGATGGCTACACCTTC; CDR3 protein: CASSSTGDGYTF
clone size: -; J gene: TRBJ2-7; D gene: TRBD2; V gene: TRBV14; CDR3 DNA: TGTGCCAGCAGCCGATTCTGGGCTAGCGGGGGAAACTCCTACGAGCAGTACTTC; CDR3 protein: CASSRFWASGGNSYEQYF
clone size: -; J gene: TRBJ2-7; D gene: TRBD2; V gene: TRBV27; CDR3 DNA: TGTGCCAGCAGTTTAGGCGGGGGGCCACTCTACGAGCAGTACTTC; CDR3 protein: CASSLGGGPLYEQYF
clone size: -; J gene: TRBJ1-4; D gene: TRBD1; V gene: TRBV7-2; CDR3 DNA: TGTGCCAGCAGCTCAGGGGGCATAACTAATGAAAAACTGTTTTTT; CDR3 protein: CASSSGGITNEKLFF
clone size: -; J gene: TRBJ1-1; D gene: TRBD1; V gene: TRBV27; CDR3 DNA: TGTGCCAGCAGTGACGGACAGGGTTACACTGAAGCTTTCTTT; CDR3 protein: CASSDGQGYTEAFF
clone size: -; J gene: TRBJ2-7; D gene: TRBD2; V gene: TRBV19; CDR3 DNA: TGTGCCAGTAGTATAAGGCAAGCGGGGGTGTACGAGCAGTACTTC; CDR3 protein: CASSIRQAGVYEQYF
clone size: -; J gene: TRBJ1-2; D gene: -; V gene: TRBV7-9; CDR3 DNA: TGTGCCAGCAGCTTAGACGGGACAAACTATGGCTACACCTTC; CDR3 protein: CASSLDGTNYGYTF
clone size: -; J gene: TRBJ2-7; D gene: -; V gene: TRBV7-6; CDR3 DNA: TGTGCCAGCAGCTTAGGATCCAGCTCCTACGAGCAGTACTTC; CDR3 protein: CASSLGSSSYEQYF
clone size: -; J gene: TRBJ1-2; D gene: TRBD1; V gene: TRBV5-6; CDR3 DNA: TGTGCCAGCAGCGTCGGGACAGCAGCTAACTATGGCTACACCTTC; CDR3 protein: CASSVGTAANYGYTF
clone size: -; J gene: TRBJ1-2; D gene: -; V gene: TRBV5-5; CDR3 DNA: TGTGCCAGCAGCTTGCCGGGTCCTCTCATGGGTGGCTACACCTTC; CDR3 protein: CASSLPGPLMGGYTF
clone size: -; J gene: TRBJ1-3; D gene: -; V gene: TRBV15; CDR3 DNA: TGTGCCACCAGCAGAGCGGAAGGAGCCTCTGGAAACACCATATATTTT; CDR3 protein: CATSRAEGASGNTIYF
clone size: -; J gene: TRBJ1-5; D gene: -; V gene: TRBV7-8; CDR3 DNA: TGTGCCAGCAGTCCGACAGGTTATAGCAATCAGCCCCAGCATTTT; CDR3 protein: CASSPTGYSNQPQHF
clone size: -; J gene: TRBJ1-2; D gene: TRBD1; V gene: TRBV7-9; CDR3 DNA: TGTGCCAGCAGCTCTAGACAGGGTCATGGCTACACCTTC; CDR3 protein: CASSSRQGHGYTF